These T cell receptor beta chains were read from a single sample in a study of cytomegalovirus exposure and HLA in healthy donors. TCRdb keeps only in-frame clones here, not all; method: immunoSEQ multiplex PCR. The sample has about 110,000 clones, roughly nine tenths seen once; the top ten hold 1.9%. The sample comprised PBMCs. The receptor set was obtained from a woman younger than 35 in good health and CMV-seronegative. Each CDR3 is given with its conserved first and last residue. D genes are given only for firm matches. The size entry is marked missing in some rows and otherwise reads once, few, many or a size class.

D,J,V,size,CDR3,DNA
.,TRBJ2-7,TRBV7-2,.,CASSLVRDGRHEQYF,TGTGCCAGCAGCTTAGTTAGGGATGGGAGACACGAGCAGTACTTC
.,TRBJ2-1,TRBV11-3,.,CASSLRTADNEQFF,TGTGCCAGCAGCTTACGGACAGCGGACAATGAGCAGTTCTTC
.,TRBJ2-5,TRBV6-1,few,CASSVSRGLETQYF,TGTGCCAGCAGTGTTTCGCGGGGTCTTGAGACCCAGTACTTC
TRBD1,TRBJ1-1,TRBV18,.,CASSPQRGGGRTEAFF,TGTGCCAGCTCACCCCAACGAGGGGGCGGGCGGACTGAAGCTTTCTTT
TRBD2,TRBJ2-7,TRBV13,once,CASSSLAGGLYEQYF,TGTGCCAGCAGCTCGCTAGCGGGGGGGCTCTACGAGCAGTACTTC
TRBD1,TRBJ2-2,TRBV7-2,once,CASSVTGAGELFF,TGTGCCAGCAGCGTCACAGGGGCCGGGGAGCTGTTTTTT
TRBD1,TRBJ2-3,TRBV2,once,CASSPKPGQGKDTQYF,TGTGCCAGCAGCCCAAAGCCCGGACAGGGAAAGGATACGCAGTATTTT
TRBD2,TRBJ2-3,TRBV7-9,.,CASVRGRELRTDTQYF,TGTGCCAGCGTGAGAGGGCGGGAGCTCCGTACAGATACGCAGTATTTT
TRBD2,TRBJ2-7,TRBV7-9,.,CASSLMGASGKLPYEQYF,TGTGCCAGCAGCTTAATGGGGGCTAGCGGGAAGCTCCCCTACGAGCAGTACTTC
.,TRBJ1-1,TRBV18,.,CASSQGEDTEAFF,TGTGCCAGCTCACAGGGAGAGGACACTGAAGCTTTCTTT
.,TRBJ2-7,TRBV14,.,CASSQGPAGSYEQYF,TGTGCCAGCAGCCAAGGACCCGCAGGGTCCTACGAGCAGTACTTC
TRBD1,TRBJ2-7,TRBV5-1,.,CASRPGTGASYEQYF,TGCGCCAGCAGACCCGGGACAGGGGCCTCCTACGAGCAGTACTTC
.,TRBJ2-7,TRBV29-1,.,CSVDYGDEQYF,TGCAGCGTTGACTACGGAGACGAGCAGTACTTC
.,TRBJ1-6,TRBV21-1,.,CASSKHSYNSPLHF,TGTGCCAGCAGCAAACACTCCTATAATTCACCCCTCCACTTT
.,TRBJ1-4,TRBV9,.,CASTPGPRRTEKLFF,TGTGCCAGCACCCCAGGGCCGCGGCGGACGGAAAAACTGTTTTTT
.,TRBJ2-5,TRBV7-2,.,CASSFGSQGQETQYF,TGTGCCAGCAGCTTTGGTTCCCAGGGGCAAGAGACCCAGTACTTC
.,TRBJ2-7,TRBV28,.,CASSSGSSYEQYF,TGTGCCAGCAGTAGCGGTAGCTCCTACGAGCAGTACTTC
.,TRBJ2-1,TRBV4-3,.,CASSQAEAGPYNEQFF,TGCGCCAGCAGCCAAGCCGAGGCGGGACCCTACAATGAGCAGTTCTTC
TRBD1,TRBJ1-5,TRBV6-6,.,CASSPQGGQPQHF,TGTGCCAGCAGTCCACAGGGGGGGCAGCCCCAGCATTTT
TRBD1,TRBJ1-5,TRBV5-1,once,CASSLDPTGTNQPQHF,TGCGCCAGCAGCTTGGATCCGACAGGGACCAATCAGCCCCAGCATTTT
TRBD1,TRBJ2-7,TRBV5-4,.,CASSFSGTGSSYEQYF,TGTGCCAGCAGCTTCTCCGGGACAGGGAGCTCCTACGAGCAGTACTTC
.,TRBJ1-1,TRBV27,.,CASSFPGSDTEAFF,TGTGCCAGCAGTTTCCCAGGGTCGGACACTGAAGCTTTCTTT
.,TRBJ1-2,TRBV6-5,.,CASGYRDGYGYTF,TGTGCCAGCGGGTACAGGGACGGCTATGGCTACACCTTC
TRBD1,TRBJ2-1,TRBV27,.,CASRTGSSYNEQFF,TGTGCCAGCAGGACAGGGTCCTCCTACAATGAGCAGTTCTTC
TRBD1,TRBJ2-2,TRBV18,.,CASSPRQGVIGELFF,TGTGCCAGCTCACCCCGACAGGGGGTAATCGGGGAGCTGTTTTTT
.,TRBJ2-5,TRBV4-3,.,CASSPGGIETQYF,TGCGCCAGCAGCCCTGGGGGGATAGAGACCCAGTACTTC
TRBD1,TRBJ2-7,TRBV15,.,CATSRDQGAGEQYF,TGTGCCACCAGCAGAGATCAGGGGGCAGGGGAGCAGTACTTC
TRBD2,TRBJ2-2,TRBV5-1,.,CASSLPTNRGAGELFF,TGCGCCAGCAGCTTACCAACGAATCGGGGGGCCGGGGAGCTGTTTTTT
TRBD1,TRBJ2-7,TRBV18,.,CASSPNRGLAPLYEQYF,TGTGCCAGCTCTCCCAACAGGGGCCTTGCCCCCCTCTACGAGCAGTACTTC